This TCR beta chain originates from a study of cytomegalovirus exposure and HLA in healthy donors. For the study at large: In a previous analysis, some 120 million unique TCR beta sequences were found from 150 million to 200 million T cells. General observations from the study: TCR beta V- and J-gene trimming was later associated with a missense DCLRE1C variant. In vitro work confirmed that three CMV-associated chains recognize CMV antigens. Within the data, a cluster of highly shared sequence variants was likely a sequencing artifact.

PCR used 60 Vbeta primers and 13 Jbeta primers. Profiling relied on immunoSEQ multiplex PCR, and the TCRdb table lists in-frame clones only, not all of them. The repertoire has nearly 110,000 clones, 75% to 85% of them found once; the top ten carry more than 1.5%. CDR1 and CDR2 (germline): SGHTA, FQGNSA. V trimming: 5 bases; J trimming: 9 bases; junction bases outside the gene matches: 6. There are 13 residues in the CDR3. This clone was observed once. Its antigen is as yet unknown. The sequenced sample consisted of PBMCs. The rearrangement joins TRBV7-2 to TRBJ2-4; 8 bases fit TRBD1. The receptor's source is a man aged 50 to 59 in good health and CMV-seronegative. CDR3 sequence reads: CASSQDRAGIQYF. In DNA form, the CDR3 reads TGTGCCAGCAGCCAGGACAGGGCCGGCATTCAGTACTTC.